A single sample is the source of the 9 T cell receptor beta chains below, sequenced in a study of T cell repertoires in cytomegalovirus infection. The antigens for these receptors are not known. Each CDR3 protein is one row after TCRdb ran MiXCR on the reads. The sample has tens of thousands of distinct CDR3 sequences; 20% are singletons. Sequencing used CD8+ T cells from cultured PBMCs, obtained from culture after CMV antigen stimulation. The source is a human donor in good health (CMV status not recorded). Some clones in this sample may be carry-over from other donors' samples.

This clonotype has more than one count but fewer than ten. This sequence joins TRBV4-3 and TRBJ1-2, with D possibly TRBD1 on 5 matching bases. The length of the CDR3 is 16 residues. V lost 2 bases and J 8 bases, leaving 21 bases between the germline ends. Looked up from germline, CDR1 is LGHNA and CDR2 is YSLEER. CDR3 protein: CASSQQTERQEEGYTF. The CDR3 DNA reads TGCGCCAGCAGCCAACAGACAGAGCGGCAGGAGGAAGGCTACACCTTC.

This clonotype was seen a few times. This chain joins TRBV14 and TRBJ1-2; the D is unclear. Trimming took 1 base from V and 2 from J, leaving 11 bases between them. Germline CDR1 reads SGHDN; CDR2 reads FVKESK. This CDR3 is 15 amino acids long. Here the CDR3 reads CASSQVEGSNYGYTF. The CDR3 DNA sequence: TGTGCCAGCAGCCAAGTCGAGGGATCGAACTATGGCTACACCTTC.

V gene TRBV6-6 combines with J gene TRBJ1-5; D remains unclear. V gave up 2 bases and J gave up 3 bases, with 8 bases separating them. The CDR3 covers 14 residues. Germline V gene sequence: CDR1 MNHNY, CDR2 SVGAGI (reference sequence). In nucleotides, the CDR3 is TGTGCCAGCAGTTACATCGGCAACAATCAGCCCCAGCATTTT. Amino acids: CASSYIGNNQPQHF.

The chain joins TRBV6-2 or TRBV6-3 to TRBJ2-1, with 8 bases that match TRBD2. The CDR3 is 17 residues long. Germline CDR1 and CDR2: MNHEY and SVGEGT. The V and J ends lost 2 bases and 8 bases, in that order; junction bases with no gene match: 14. In nucleotides, the CDR3 is TGTGCCAGCAGTTACCGAATAAGACCCGGGACTAGGGATGAGCAGTTCTTC. Protein sequence: CASSYRIRPGTRDEQFF.

This clonotype has just a few counts. This chain links TRBV4-3 with TRBJ2-7; D possibly corresponds to TRBD1 (5 bases). The germline CDR1 and CDR2 sequences are LGHNA and YSLEER. The CDR3 contains 15 residues. The germline V and J ends were trimmed by 4 bases and 1 base, with 14 bases remaining between them. This CDR3 is CASSPDSVPSYEQYF. CDR3 in DNA: TGCGCCAGCAGCCCCGACAGCGTACCTTCCTACGAGCAGTACTTC.

This clonotype has a handful of counts. The chain has TRBV7-8 and TRBJ2-7; D unclear. The CDR3 extends over 13 amino acids. The germline CDR1 and CDR2 sequences are SGHVS and FQNEAQ. The V and J ends lost 1 base and 3 bases respectively, with 7 bases between them. The CDR3 sequence is CASSLGDYYEQYF. The CDR3 nucleotides read TGTGCCAGCAGCTTAGGGGATTACTACGAGCAGTACTTC.

V gene TRBV6-1 combines with J gene TRBJ1-5; no definite D call. Looked up from germline, CDR1 is MNHNS and CDR2 is SASEGT. There are 16 residues in the CDR3. V lost 5 bases and J lost 0, with 14 bases in between. The DNA of the CDR3 is TGTGCCAGCAGTCACACCGCTTTACCTAGCAATCAGCCCCAGCATTTT. This codes for CASSHTALPSNQPQHF.

This clonotype was detected only a few times. This sequence joins TRBV7-2 and TRBJ2-7; 8 nucleotides agree with TRBD2. Per the germline V gene, CDR1 is SGHTA and CDR2 is FQGNSA. After removal of 5 bases from V and 4 bases from J, the junction contained 13 bases not matched to a gene. The CDR3 spans 16 residues. The CDR3 region has the DNA TGTGCCAGCAGCCGAATTAGCGGGGAGAGCGATTACGAGCAGTACTTC. This sequence encodes CASSRISGESDYEQYF. Complete variable domain (other parts from reference TRBV7-2 and TRBJ2-7): GAGVSQSPSNKVTEKGKDVELRCDPISGHTALYWYRQSLGQGLEFLIYFQGNSAPDKSGLPSDRFSAERTGGSVSTLTIQRTQQEDSAVYLCASSRISGESDYEQYFGPGTRLTVT.

The gene calls are TRBV7-9 and TRBJ2-4; D gene uncertain. V was cut by 5 bases and J by 0 bases, with 8 bases left in between. CDR3 length: 14 residues. Germline V gene lookup returns CDR1 SEHNR and CDR2 FQNEAQ (reference sequence). The CDR3 nucleotides read TGTGCCAGCAGCCTCGAACTAGCCAAAAACATTCAGTACTTC. This encodes CASSLELAKNIQYF.